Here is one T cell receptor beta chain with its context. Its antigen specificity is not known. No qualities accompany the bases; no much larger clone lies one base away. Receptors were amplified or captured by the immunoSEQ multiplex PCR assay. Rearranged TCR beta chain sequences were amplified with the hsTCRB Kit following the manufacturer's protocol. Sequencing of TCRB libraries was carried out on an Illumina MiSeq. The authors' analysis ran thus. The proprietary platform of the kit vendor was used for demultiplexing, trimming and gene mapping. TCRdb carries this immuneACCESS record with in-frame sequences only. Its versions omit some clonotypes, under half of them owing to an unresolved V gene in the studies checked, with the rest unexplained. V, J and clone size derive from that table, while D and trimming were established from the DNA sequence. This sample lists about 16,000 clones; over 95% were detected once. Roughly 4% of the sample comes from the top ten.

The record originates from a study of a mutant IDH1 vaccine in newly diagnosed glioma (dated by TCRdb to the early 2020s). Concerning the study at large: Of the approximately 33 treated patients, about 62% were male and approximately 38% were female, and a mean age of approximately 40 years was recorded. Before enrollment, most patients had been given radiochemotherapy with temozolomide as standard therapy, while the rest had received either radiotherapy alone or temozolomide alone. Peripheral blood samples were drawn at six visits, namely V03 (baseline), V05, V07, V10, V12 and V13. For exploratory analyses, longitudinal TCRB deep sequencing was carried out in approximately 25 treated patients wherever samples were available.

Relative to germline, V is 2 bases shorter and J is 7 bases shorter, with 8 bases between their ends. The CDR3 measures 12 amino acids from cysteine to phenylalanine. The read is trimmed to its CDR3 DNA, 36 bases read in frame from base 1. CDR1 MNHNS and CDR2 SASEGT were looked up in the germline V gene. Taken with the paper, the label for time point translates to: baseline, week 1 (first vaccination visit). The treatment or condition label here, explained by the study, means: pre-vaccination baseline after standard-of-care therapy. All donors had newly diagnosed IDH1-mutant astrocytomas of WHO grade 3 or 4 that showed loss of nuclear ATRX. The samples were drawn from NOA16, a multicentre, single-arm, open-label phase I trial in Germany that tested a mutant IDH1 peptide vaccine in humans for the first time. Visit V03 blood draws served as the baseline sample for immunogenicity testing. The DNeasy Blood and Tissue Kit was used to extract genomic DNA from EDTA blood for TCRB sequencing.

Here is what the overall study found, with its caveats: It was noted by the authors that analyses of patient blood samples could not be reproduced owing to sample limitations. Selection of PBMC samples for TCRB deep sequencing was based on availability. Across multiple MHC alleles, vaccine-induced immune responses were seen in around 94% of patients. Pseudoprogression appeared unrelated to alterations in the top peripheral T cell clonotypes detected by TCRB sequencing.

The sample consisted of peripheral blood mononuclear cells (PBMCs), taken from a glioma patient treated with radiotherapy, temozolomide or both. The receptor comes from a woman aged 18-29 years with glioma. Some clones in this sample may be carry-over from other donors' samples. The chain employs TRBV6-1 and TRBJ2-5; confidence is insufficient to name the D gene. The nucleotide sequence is TGTGCCAGCAGTGAAAACGGCGTGACCCAGTACTTC. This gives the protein CASSENGVTQYF.